This record looks at one TCR beta chain sequence and its context. Trimming left V 8 bases short and J 6 bases short, with 19 bases between. Germline CDR1 SEHNR, CDR2 FQNEAQ (reference sequence). This CDR3 is built from 14 residues. Everyone who took part was roughly 18 to 89 years old, and they came from about two dozen US areas. Resolution of symptoms, clearance, or two negative PCRs was present in recovered Cohort 3 donors. The record originates from a study of blood T cell repertoires in COVID-19. The overall study: T cells, B-cell-depleted T cells, or PBMCs supplied cDNA or gDNA.

Per the authors' pipeline: Nucleated cell number was recorded as an estimate derived from reference gene primer amplification. Clones were read by immunoSEQ multiplex PCR, and TCRdb kept only the in-frame ones, dropping some. The DNA was the basis for D and trimming; V, J and clone size are from that table. The data contain about 200,000 clones, roughly 87% of them seen just once; the ten biggest clones take up 2% to 2.5%. The sequencing sample was made of PBMCs or T cells enriched from blood (not recorded which). J is TRBJ1-1 and V is TRBV7-9; D is perhaps TRBD1 (5 bases). This clonotype was obtained from a woman between 25 and 40 years old who had recovered from COVID-19. CDR3 sequence: CASGSRVHYPEAFF. The CDR3 DNA follows: TGTGCCAGCGGATCCAGGGTGCATTACCCTGAAGCTTTCTTT. Together with reference TRBV7-9 and TRBJ1-1, the CDR3 gives the full variable domain: DTGVSQNPRHKITKRGQNVTFRCDPISEHNRLYWYRQTLGQGPEFLTYFQNEAQLEKSRLLSDRFSAERPKGSFSTLEIQRTEQGDSAMYLCASGSRVHYPEAFFGQGTRLTVV.